Listed here are 29 T cell receptor beta chains from one sample, sequenced in a study of blood T cells in healthy people across ages. Using a J-beta primer mix together with a sample-barcoded 5' primer, a second PCR was run for roughly 7 to 12 cycles. TCRdb re-analysed the 5' RACE reads in MiXCR, keeping a single row per CDR3 protein. There are 1.5 million to 2 million distinct CDR3 sequences in the sample; about 28% occur only once, and 7% to 9% lies in the top ten. The sequenced sample was blood. These receptors were obtained from a woman in her 30s in good health.

This clonotype was counted only a few times. This rearrangement joins TRBV28 to TRBJ2-5; TRBD1 might be the D (6 bases). This CDR3 is built from 16 residues. Germline CDR1 is MDHEN and CDR2 is SYDVKM. The V end was cut by 1 base, the J end by 2 bases, with 14 bases between. This chain's CDR3 is CASSLSSWTEQETQYF. CDR3 coding DNA: TGTGCCAGCAGTTTATCTTCCTGGACAGAGCAAGAGACCCAGTACTTC.

This clonotype has just a few counts. The chain links TRBV24-1 to TRBJ2-5; 10 bases are shared with TRBD2. CDR1 is KGHDR, CDR2 SFDVKD, per germline. The junction had 4 bases not matched to a gene; V was cut back by 5 bases and J by 5 bases. The CDR3 has 14 residues. The CDR3 is CATSGASGGETQYF. CDR3 nucleotide sequence: TGTGCCACCAGTGGGGCTAGCGGGGGTGAGACCCAGTACTTC.

A remark on this clonotype: The germline gene is not matched at one end of the junction; a read error may be the cause. The rearrangement uses TRBV12-3 or TRBV12-4 and TRBJ2-3, with 12 nucleotides matching TRBD2. CDR3 length: 17 residues. The CDR3: CASSYRTSGMIADMQYF. DNA of the CDR3: TGTGCCAGCAGTTACCGGACTAGCGGGATGATAGCAGATATGCAGTATTTT.

This clonotype was recorded a few times. The chain is built from TRBV10-3 and TRBJ2-7; 7 bases are shared with TRBD1. The germline V gene has CDR1 ENHRY and CDR2 SYGVKD. J was trimmed by 3 bases and V by 6 bases; bases with no gene match: 8. The CDR3 consists of 14 residues. The CDR3 sequence is CAISPGTEDYEQYF. The CDR3 coding sequence is TGTGCCATCAGCCCCGGGACAGAGGACTACGAGCAGTACTTC.

A few counts support this clonotype. The chain employs TRBV28 and TRBJ2-1; possibly TRBD1 or TRBD2 for D (6 bases each). Germline V gene sequence: CDR1 MDHEN, CDR2 SYDVKM. The CDR3 has 16 residues. V was pared by 5 bases and J by 7 bases, with 21 bases between. CDR3 bases: TGTGCCAGCAGTCCCCATAGATGGGGGGCAAGAAATGAGCAGTTCTTC. It yields the protein CASSPHRWGARNEQFF.

This clonotype was found a few times. This chain links TRBV4-1 with TRBJ1-2, with unresolved D. V dropped 3 bases and J dropped 4 bases, with 18 bases sitting between them. The CDR3 is 16 amino acids. Germline CDR1 reads MGHRA; CDR2 reads YSYEKL. The CDR3 loop reads CASSHPNRADSYGYTF. The CDR3 DNA is TGCGCCAGCAGCCATCCTAACCGGGCGGATTCCTATGGCTACACCTTC.

The genes are TRBV27 and TRBJ1-1; tentatively, D is TRBD1 (6 bases). CDR3 length equals 15 residues. Germline assignment: CDR1 MNHEY and CDR2 SMNVEV (reference sequence). Trimming shortened V by 7 bases and J by 8 bases, and 23 bases separated the two germline ends. CDR3 residues: CASKSPQTGQLEAFF. CDR3 DNA sequence: TGTGCCAGCAAATCTCCACAAACGGGACAACTCGAAGCTTTCTTT.

This chain joins TRBV5-1 and TRBJ2-5; possible D gene TRBD2, 6 bases. V was pared by 3 bases and J by 1 base, with 19 bases between. In germline, CDR1 is SGHRS, CDR2 YFSETQ. The CDR3 is made up of 17 amino acids. This CDR3 is CASSSLGLTGSQETQYF. The DNA for the CDR3 is TGCGCCAGCAGCTCGCTTGGACTAACGGGGAGCCAAGAGACCCAGTACTTC.

The chain joins TRBV9 to TRBJ2-2; perhaps TRBD1 as D (5 bases). Looked up from germline, CDR1 is SGDLS and CDR2 is YYNGEE. Trimming took off 2 bases at V and 5 bases at J, with 7 bases between the two ends. The CDR3 sequence is 13 residues long. As DNA, the CDR3 is TGTGCCAGCAGCGTCAGGGTTACCGGGGAGCTGTTTTTT. Translating gives CASSVRVTGELFF.

The J gene is TRBJ2-5, the V gene TRBV28; D tentatively reads TRBD1 or TRBD2 (5 bases each). V lost 5 bases and J lost 10, with 29 bases in between. Germline V lookup: CDR1 MDHEN, CDR2 SYDVKM. The CDR3 spans 17 residues. The CDR3 loop is CASSATLGDSQEKGQYF. DNA for the CDR3: TGTGCCAGCAGTGCCACATTGGGGGATTCCCAGGAGAAGGGCCAGTACTTC. Full variable domain (missing parts from reference TRBV28 and TRBJ2-5): DVKVTQSSRYLVKRTGEKVFLECVQDMDHENMFWYRQDPGLGLRLIYFSYDVKMKEKGDIPEGYSVSREKKERFSLILESASTNQTSMYLCASSATLGDSQEKGQYFGPGTRLLVL.

This chain uses TRBV20-1 with TRBJ1-2; 9 bases match TRBD1. From germline, CDR1 is DFQATT and CDR2 SNEGSKA (reference sequence). This CDR3 contains 14 residues. The trim removed 5 bases at V and 3 bases at J, leaving 7 bases unmatched. The CDR3 loop is CSALRQGGDYGYTF. In nucleotides, the CDR3 is TGCAGTGCTTTACGACAGGGGGGGGACTATGGCTACACCTTC.

This clonotype was observed a few times. The chain couples TRBV29-1 to TRBJ2-7; the match to TRBD1 covers 7 bases. Per germline, CDR1 SQVTM and CDR2 ANQGSEA. J lost 3 bases, V lost 6 bases, and 8 bases had no gene match. CDR3 length: 13 amino acids. This CDR3 is CSVARQGRYEQYF. Here the CDR3 DNA reads TGCAGCGTAGCCCGACAGGGACGCTACGAGCAGTACTTC.

In its sample, this clonotype was seen many times. The rearrangement links TRBV29-1 to TRBJ2-1; 10 nucleotides align to TRBD1. The junction had 5 bases not matched to a gene; V was cut back by 3 bases and J by 0 bases. This CDR3 is built from 16 residues. Per germline, CDR1 SQVTM and CDR2 ANQGSEA. CDR3: CSVEIRDRGSYNEQFF. CDR3 bases: TGCAGCGTTGAGATTCGGGACAGGGGCTCCTACAATGAGCAGTTCTTC.

CDR3 DNA: TGTGCCAGCCGACCTACTCGACGGGTTAGCTATGGCTACACCTTC. It yields the protein CASRPTRRVSYGYTF. The chain carries TRBV6-1 and TRBJ1-2; D uncertain. Germline CDR1 is MNHNS and CDR2 is SASEGT. CDR3 length: 15 amino acids. The V gene lost 8 bases and the J gene lost 4 bases, with 20 bases spanning the gap.

This clonotype was recorded at least ten times. The rearrangement uses TRBV3-1 and TRBJ2-3; D is perhaps TRBD1 (5 bases). The CDR3 is 14 amino acids. Germline loops: CDR1 LGHDT, CDR2 YNNKEL (reference sequence). Trimming removed 4 bases at V and 2 bases at J, with 10 bases between. As DNA, the CDR3 is TGTGCCAGCAGCCCAGGCAGGGACACAGATACGCAGTATTTT. This codes for CASSPGRDTDTQYF.

The chain has TRBV20-1 and TRBJ2-2; no reliable D call. The V and J ends lost 2 bases and 0 bases respectively, with 10 bases between them. The germline gives CDR1 DFQATT, CDR2 SNEGSKA (reference sequence). This CDR3 comprises 15 residues. CDR3 residues: CSARSPLANTGELFF. CDR3 coding DNA: TGCAGTGCTAGATCACCTCTAGCGAACACCGGGGAGCTGTTTTTT.

This clonotype turned up a few times. The chain combines TRBV4-3 with TRBJ2-6; D ambiguous. Trimming shortened V by 0 bases and J by 1 base, and 16 bases separated the two germline ends. The CDR3 is 19 residues long. Germline V gives CDR1 LGHNA, CDR2 YSLEER. CDR3: CASSQDWEGVSSGANVLTF. DNA for the CDR3: TGCGCCAGCAGCCAAGATTGGGAAGGTGTCTCGTCTGGGGCCAACGTCCTGACTTTC.

Of note for this clonotype: One base away lies a much larger clone, so this may be a sequencing read error. CDR3 sequence: CASSIGRYEQFF. CDR3 sequence (DNA): TGTGCCAGCAGTATTGGACGCTATGAGCAGTTCTTC. The V call is TRBV12-3 or TRBV12-4, the J call TRBJ2-1, with D unclear. V was pared by 5 bases and J by 8 bases, with 10 bases between. The CDR3 spans 12 residues.

The chain links TRBV5-4 to TRBJ2-1; D may be TRBD2 (5 bases). The J call may be faulty, since TRBJ2-7 better matches the DNA end. This CDR3 has 15 amino acids. Germline V CDR1 and CDR2: SGHNT, YYREEE (reference sequence). The CDR3 coding sequence is TGTGCCAGCAGCTTGCCAGGAGGCTCCTACAATGAGCAGTACTTC. The encoded protein is CASSLPGGSYNEQYF.

This chain links TRBV7-9 with TRBJ2-3, with 11 bases aligning to TRBD2. With 4 bases clipped from V and 0 bases from J, the junction kept 6 bases outside the gene matches. The CDR3 sequence is 17 residues long. Germline CDR1 is SEHNR and CDR2 is FQNEAQ (reference sequence). DNA of the CDR3: TGTGCCAGCAGCTCTCTGAGGACTAGCGGGAGCACAGATACGCAGTATTTT. Translating gives CASSSLRTSGSTDTQYF.

This clonotype was observed at least ten times. The chain carries TRBV10-3 and TRBJ2-7, with 9 bases matching TRBD1. Germline V gene data show CDR1 as ENHRY and CDR2 as SYGVKD. V trimming: 5 bases; J trimming: 0 bases; junction bases outside the gene matches: 11. The CDR3 runs to 17 residues. The CDR3 bases are TGTGCCATCAGTCCCGGGACAGGGATGGCCAACTCCTACGAGCAGTACTTC. It codes for CAISPGTGMANSYEQYF.

This sequence joins TRBV6-5 and TRBJ1-6; 7 nucleotides line up with TRBD1. This CDR3 comprises 14 residues. The V and J ends lost 5 bases and 9 bases, in that order; junction bases with no gene match: 7. Germline CDR1 and CDR2: MNHEY and SVGAGI. The CDR3 protein is CASSVTGPSSPLHF. The CDR3 bases are TGTGCCAGCAGTGTGACAGGGCCGAGTTCACCCCTCCACTTT.

The rearrangement links TRBV3-1 to TRBJ2-1; 7 bases line up with TRBD1. V lost 4 bases and J lost 6; bases outside the gene matches: 6. This CDR3 is 14 amino acids long. Looked up from germline, CDR1 is LGHDT and CDR2 is YNNKEL (reference sequence). The CDR3 protein is CASSPSNRGNEQFF. DNA for the CDR3: TGTGCCAGCAGCCCCAGTAACAGGGGCAATGAGCAGTTCTTC.

This clonotype was picked up a small number of times. The J gene is TRBJ1-2, the V gene TRBV14; D not certain. Germline V gene sequence: CDR1 SGHDN, CDR2 FVKESK. Trimming pared 0 bases from V and 3 bases from J, leaving 8 bases between. The CDR3 sequence is 14 residues long. The CDR3 here is CASSQEVWDYGYTF. In DNA form, the CDR3 reads TGTGCCAGCAGCCAAGAAGTCTGGGACTATGGCTACACCTTC. Together with reference TRBV14 and TRBJ1-2, the CDR3 gives the full variable domain: EAGVTQFPSHSVIEKGQTVTLRCDPISGHDNLYWYRRVMGKEIKFLLHFVKESKQDESGMPNNRFLAERTGGTYSTLKVQPAELEDSGVYFCASSQEVWDYGYTFGSGTRLTVV.

This clonotype was counted only a few times. The gene calls are TRBV7-9 and TRBJ1-1, with D perhaps TRBD1 (6 bases). Germline values: CDR1 SEHNR, CDR2 FQNEAQ (reference sequence). This CDR3 comprises 11 residues. The V end lost 5 bases, the J end lost 8 bases, and 9 bases lay between the germline ends. DNA of the CDR3: TGTGCCAGCAGCCCCGACAGGGAAGCTTTCTTT. Amino acid sequence: CASSPDREAFF.

The chain links TRBV24-1 to TRBJ1-1; no clear D. Germline lookup yields CDR1 KGHDR and CDR2 SFDVKD. V was trimmed by 6 bases and J by 8 bases, leaving 12 bases between them. The CDR3 consists of 12 residues. CDR3 in DNA: TGTGCCACCAGTAGTAGATACAGAGAAGCTTTCTTT. Amino acid sequence: CATSSRYREAFF.

This sequence joins TRBV20-1 and TRBJ1-1, with a tentative D call TRBD1 (6 bases). The CDR3 is 16 residues long. CDR1 and CDR2 (germline): DFQATT, SNEGSKA (reference sequence). V was pared by 6 bases and J by 0 bases, with 20 bases between. CDR3 nucleotides: TGCAGTGCCCAGCGGGGGGGGCTCTACATGAACACTGAAGCTTTCTTT. This sequence encodes CSAQRGGLYMNTEAFF.

The sample holds a few counts of this clonotype. V is TRBV20-1 and J is TRBJ2-1; 16 bases map to TRBD2. The V and J ends lost 5 bases and 7 bases, in that order; junction bases with no gene match: 14. From germline, CDR1 is DFQATT and CDR2 SNEGSKA (reference sequence). This CDR3 region has 18 residues. The CDR3 loop is CSAPRAGTSGGAWNEQFF. CDR3 nucleotide sequence: TGCAGTGCTCCCCGGGCGGGGACTAGCGGGGGGGCCTGGAATGAGCAGTTCTTC.

The rearrangement links TRBV29-1 to TRBJ2-7; 11 positions match TRBD1. The junction had 7 bases not matched to a gene; V was cut back by 4 bases and J by 2 bases. The germline V gene encodes CDR1 SQVTM and CDR2 ANQGSEA. This CDR3 is 15 amino acids long. CDR3 protein: CSVVPWTGGPYEQYF. Written as DNA, the CDR3 is TGCAGCGTTGTCCCCTGGACAGGGGGCCCCTACGAGCAGTACTTC.